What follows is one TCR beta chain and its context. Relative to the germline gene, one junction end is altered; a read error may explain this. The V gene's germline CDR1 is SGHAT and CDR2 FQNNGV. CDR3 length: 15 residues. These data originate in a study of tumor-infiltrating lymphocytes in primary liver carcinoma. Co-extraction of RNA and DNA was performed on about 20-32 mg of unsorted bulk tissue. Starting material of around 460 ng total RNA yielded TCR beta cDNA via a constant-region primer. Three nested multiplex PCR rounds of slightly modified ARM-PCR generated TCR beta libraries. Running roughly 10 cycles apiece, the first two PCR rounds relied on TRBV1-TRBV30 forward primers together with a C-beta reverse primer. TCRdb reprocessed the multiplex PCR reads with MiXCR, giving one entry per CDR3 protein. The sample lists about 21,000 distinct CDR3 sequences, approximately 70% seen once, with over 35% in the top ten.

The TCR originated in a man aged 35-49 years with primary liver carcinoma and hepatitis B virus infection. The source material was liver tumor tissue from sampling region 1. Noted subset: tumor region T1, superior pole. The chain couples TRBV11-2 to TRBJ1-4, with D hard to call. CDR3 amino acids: CASSLGGSANEKLFF. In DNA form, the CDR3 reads TGTGCCAGTAGCTTAGGCGGGTCCGCTAATGAAAAACTGTTTTTT. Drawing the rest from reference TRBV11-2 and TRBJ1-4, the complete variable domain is EAGVAQSPRYKIIEKRQSVAFWCNPISGHATLYWYQQILGQGPKLLIQFQNNGVVDDSQLPKDRFSAERLKGVDSTLKIQPAKLEDSAVYLCASSLGGSANEKLFFGSGTQLSVL.